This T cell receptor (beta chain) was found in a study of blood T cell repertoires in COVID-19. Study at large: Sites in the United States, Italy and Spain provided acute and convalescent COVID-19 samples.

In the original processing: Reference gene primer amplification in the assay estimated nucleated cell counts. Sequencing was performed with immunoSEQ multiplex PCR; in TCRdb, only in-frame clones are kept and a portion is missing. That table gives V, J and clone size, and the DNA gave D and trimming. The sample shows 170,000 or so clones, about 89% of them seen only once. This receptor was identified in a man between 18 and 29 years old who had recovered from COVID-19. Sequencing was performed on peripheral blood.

In nucleotides, the CDR3 is TGCGCCCCCGCGGGGAATAGTTCCTACGAGCAGTACTTC. Translation gives CAPAGNSSYEQYF. The chain employs TRBV5-1 and TRBJ2-7; TRBD2 is a possible D gene (6 bases). The CDR3 is 13 amino acids. Trimming stripped 10 bases from V and 1 base from J, with 15 bases between. Germline V gene data show CDR1 as SGHRS and CDR2 as YFSETQ.